The 26 T cell receptor beta chains below were found in one sample sequenced in a study of blood T cell repertoires in COVID-19. Profiling relied on immunoSEQ multiplex PCR, and the TCRdb table lists in-frame clones only, not all of them. The sample holds about 140,000 clones, more than 75% seen once. Sequencing used peripheral blood. These receptors originate from a human donor with acute or convalescent COVID-19. The donor label of this sample is uncertain.

V is TRBV3-1 (or the pseudogene TRBV3-2) and J is TRBJ1-3; TRBD1 matches at 7 bases. CDR1 and CDR2 from the germline V gene are LGHDT and YNNKEL (reference sequence). The CDR3 runs 14 residues. V was clipped by 4 bases and J by 4 bases; unmatched bases: 4. CDR3 sequence reads: CASSRWDRGNTIYF. CDR3 in DNA: TGTGCCAGCAGCCGCTGGGACAGAGGAAACACCATATATTTT.

The chain recombines TRBV12-3 or TRBV12-4 with TRBJ1-2, with D tentatively TRBD1 (6 bases). V was clipped by 3 bases and J by 5 bases, with 10 bases between them. This CDR3 spans 13 amino acids. The CDR3 sequence is CASSFGGTYGYTF. The CDR3 nucleotides read TGTGCCAGCAGTTTTGGGGGCACATATGGCTACACCTTC.

V is TRBV3-1 (or the pseudogene TRBV3-2) and J is TRBJ2-2; a weak D match, TRBD2 (6 bases). CDR3 size: 19 residues. V was shortened by 0 bases and J by 1 base, with 18 bases between the two germline ends. Germline V gives CDR1 LGHDT, CDR2 YNNKEL (reference sequence). CDR3 nucleotides: TGTGCCAGCAGCCAAGATCGGGGCGGGACCCGAGGGAACACCGGGGAGCTGTTTTTT. Its translation is CASSQDRGGTRGNTGELFF.

The chain links TRBV12-2 to TRBJ1-1. TRBV12-2 is an annotated pseudogene. The length of the CDR3 is 19 residues. CDR3 amino acids: CASRSRAEALRDYMAEAFF. Written as DNA, the CDR3 is TGTGCAAGTCGCTCTAGGGCAGAGGCACTGCGGGATTATATGGCTGAAGCTTTCTTT.

The chain employs TRBV7-2 and TRBJ1-4, with 10 bases lining up with TRBD1. The junction had 1 base not matched to a gene; V was cut back by 5 bases and J by 7 bases. CDR3 length: 13 residues. Germline CDR1 SGHTA, CDR2 FQGNSA. DNA of the CDR3: TGTGCCAGCAGCCGGGACAGGGGTGAAAAACTGTTTTTT. It specifies CASSRDRGEKLFF.

The chain carries TRBV6-1 and TRBJ1-2, with unresolved D. Per germline, CDR1 MNHNS and CDR2 SASEGT. V dropped 1 base and J dropped 4 bases, with 7 bases sitting between them. The length of the CDR3 is 13 residues. The chain's CDR3 is CASSEVSLYGYTF. In DNA form, the CDR3 reads TGTGCCAGCAGTGAAGTCTCCCTCTATGGCTACACCTTC.

The V and J genes are TRBV4-2 and TRBJ1-4; 9 nucleotides agree with TRBD1. The CDR3 covers 16 residues. The V and J ends lost 1 base and 6 bases, in that order; junction bases with no gene match: 6. Germline loops: CDR1 LGHNA, CDR2 YNFKEQ. CDR3 sequence (DNA): TGTGCCAGCAGCCAAGGGGACAGGGTGGGGGATGAAAAACTGTTTTTT. It translates to CASSQGDRVGDEKLFF.

V usage is TRBV12-3 or TRBV12-4 and J usage is TRBJ1-4; D call uncertain. V was cut by 7 bases and J by 8 bases, with 11 bases left in between. The CDR3 covers 12 residues. The CDR3 DNA sequence: TGTGCCAGCACGATGGGAGGGGAAAAACTGTTTTTT. The encoded protein is CASTMGGEKLFF.

The chain links TRBV29-1 to TRBJ2-1; possibly TRBD1 for D (7 bases). This CDR3 is 15 amino acids long. The V gene's germline CDR1 is SQVTM and CDR2 ANQGSEA. The V and J ends lost 6 bases and 2 bases respectively, with 17 bases between them. In DNA form, the CDR3 reads TGCAGCGTAAGCTACAGGGGAGGACCCTACAATGAGCAGTTCTTC. Residues: CSVSYRGGPYNEQFF.

V usage is TRBV9 and J usage is TRBJ1-2; perhaps TRBD1 as D (6 bases). The CDR3 contains 18 residues. The germline CDR1 and CDR2 sequences are SGDLS and YYNGEE. V was clipped by 4 bases and J by 2 bases, with 24 bases between them. This CDR3 reads CASSPRGGGRVGNYGYTF. Here the CDR3 DNA reads TGTGCCAGCAGCCCCCGAGGGGGGGGGCGCGTTGGGAACTATGGCTACACCTTC.

The rearrangement uses TRBV4-3 and TRBJ2-1; TRBD1 aligns across 8 bases. CDR1 is LGHNA, CDR2 YSLEER, per germline. J lost 6 bases, V lost 1 base, and 5 bases had no gene match. The CDR3 has 15 amino acids. Here the CDR3 DNA reads TGCGCCAGCAGCCAAGCAGGGGGCTTAGGCAATGAGCAGTTCTTC. It is translated as CASSQAGGLGNEQFF.

The chain is built from TRBV14 and TRBJ1-2; TRBD1 might be the D (5 bases). CDR1 is SGHDN and CDR2 is FVKESK in the germline V gene. Trimming cost V 1 base and J 4 bases, with 13 bases left between them. This CDR3 contains 15 residues. The CDR3 protein is CASSQGVWGVYGYTF. The CDR3 DNA reads as TGTGCCAGCAGCCAAGGGGTTTGGGGGGTCTATGGCTACACCTTC. Together with reference TRBV14 and TRBJ1-2, the CDR3 gives the full variable domain: EAGVTQFPSHSVIEKGQTVTLRCDPISGHDNLYWYRRVMGKEIKFLLHFVKESKQDESGMPNNRFLAERTGGTYSTLKVQPAELEDSGVYFCASSQGVWGVYGYTFGSGTRLTVV.

The V and J genes are TRBV19 and TRBJ1-4; 10 bases fit TRBD1. This CDR3 has 16 amino acids. J lost 6 bases, V lost 3 bases, and 7 bases had no gene match. Germline loops: CDR1 LNHDA, CDR2 SQIVND (reference sequence). The CDR3 coding sequence is TGTGCCAGTAGTATGGACAGGGGGGTTCTTTATGAAAAACTGTTTTTT. It encodes CASSMDRGVLYEKLFF.

V and J are TRBV2 and TRBJ2-7; D perhaps matches TRBD2 (6 bases). This CDR3 region has 14 residues. Germline CDR1 SNHLY, CDR2 FYNNEI. Trimming pared 7 bases from V and 2 bases from J, leaving 15 bases between. CDR3 nucleotides: TGTGCCAGCACCCGCAGGAGGGAACCCTACGAGCAGTACGTC. This codes for CASTRRREPYEQYV.

This clone was counted between two and nine times. The rearrangement links TRBV19 to TRBJ1-2, with 10 bases lining up with TRBD1. V lost 5 bases to trimming and J lost 1 base; unmatched junction nucleotides: 13. Germline V gene sequence: CDR1 LNHDA, CDR2 SQIVND (reference sequence). The CDR3 runs to 18 residues. This chain's CDR3 is CASSPRDRGTSFNYGYTF. In DNA, the CDR3 is TGTGCCAGTAGTCCTCGGGACAGGGGTACCTCGTTTAACTATGGCTACACCTTC.

This chain joins TRBV6-2 or TRBV6-3 and TRBJ2-5; D is possibly TRBD1 (5 bases). CDR3 length: 13 residues. V was shortened by 0 bases and J by 4 bases, with 6 bases between the two germline ends. Germline CDR1 MNHEY, CDR2 SVGEGT. CDR3 in amino acids: CASSYSGVETQYF. Written as DNA, the CDR3 is TGTGCCAGCAGTTACTCAGGGGTAGAGACCCAGTACTTC.

Concerning this clone: The same CDR3 also results from other DNA sequences found in this sample. The V and J genes are TRBV5-1 and TRBJ2-3; 10 bases fit TRBD2. Unmatched junction bases numbered 6, after V lost 4 bases and J lost 4 bases. CDR3 length equals 15 residues. Germline loops: CDR1 SGHRS, CDR2 YFSETQ. CDR3 sequence reads: CASSPLAGVADTQYF. The CDR3 nucleotides are TGCGCCAGCAGCCCGCTAGCGGGAGTCGCAGATACGCAGTATTTT.

CDR3 loop: CAIAGAYEQYF. The CDR3 DNA follows: TGTGCCATCGCAGGGGCCTACGAGCAGTACTTC. The V gene is TRBV10-3, the J gene TRBJ2-7; TRBD1 is a possible D gene (6 bases). CDR1 and CDR2 (germline): ENHRY, SYGVKD. The CDR3 has 11 residues. V gave up 8 bases and J gave up 2 bases, with 7 bases separating them.

This chain connects TRBV27 to TRBJ1-2, with D unresolved. Germline-derived CDR1 and CDR2 are MNHEY and SMNVEV (reference sequence). Trimming took off 5 bases at V and 8 bases at J, with 21 bases between the two ends. The CDR3 is 15 amino acids. CDR3: CASSPQPKVGSGYTF. CDR3 in DNA: TGTGCCAGCAGTCCACAGCCGAAGGTGGGCTCGGGCTACACCTTC.

The chain employs TRBV7-2 and TRBJ1-2; 9 bases align to TRBD1. Germline CDR1 SGHTA, CDR2 FQGNSA. The ends lost 1 base at V and 2 bases at J; junction bases unmatched: 5. The CDR3 totals 16 residues. The CDR3 DNA reads as TGTGCCAGCAGCTTAGTAGGGACAGGGCCCAACTATGGCTACACCTTC. Translated: CASSLVGTGPNYGYTF.

The V and J genes are TRBV19 and TRBJ2-7; no definite D call. In germline, CDR1 is LNHDA, CDR2 SQIVND (reference sequence). The CDR3 covers 13 residues. The V gene lost 5 bases and the J gene lost 4 bases, with 12 bases spanning the gap. This chain's CDR3 is CASSAQVPYEQYF. Written as DNA, the CDR3 is TGTGCCAGTAGTGCCCAGGTCCCTTACGAGCAGTACTTC. The full variable domain, with the rest looked up from reference TRBV19 and TRBJ2-7, is DGGITQSPKYLFRKEGQNVTLSCEQNLNHDAMYWYRQDPGQGLRLIYYSQIVNDFQKGDIAEGYSVSREKKESFPLTVTSAQKNPTAFYLCASSAQVPYEQYFGPGTRLTVT.

This clone was observed once. The V and J genes are TRBV15 and TRBJ1-1, with D uncertain. The length of the CDR3 is 12 residues. CDR1 LNHNV and CDR2 YYDKDF come from the germline V gene (reference sequence). Trimming removed 0 bases at V and 10 bases at J, with 9 bases between. This CDR3 is CATSRDSGLAFF. The CDR3 coding sequence is TGTGCCACCAGCAGAGATTCCGGGTTAGCTTTCTTT.

This chain's CDR3 is CASSEGEKHEAFF. CDR3 nucleotide sequence: TGTGCCAGCAGTGAGGGAGAAAAACATGAAGCTTTCTTT. V is TRBV6-1 and J is TRBJ1-1; no definite D call. The V gene's germline CDR1 is MNHNS and CDR2 SASEGT. CDR3 size: 13 residues. V was cut by 3 bases and J by 7 bases, with 12 bases left in between.

This chain joins TRBV7-6 and TRBJ2-2, with 9 positions matching TRBD2. Germline V CDR1 and CDR2: SGHVS, FNYEAQ. V was pared by 3 bases and J by 5 bases, with 4 bases of the junction left unmatched. The CDR3 runs to 15 residues. The DNA for the CDR3 is TGTGCCAGCAGCTTCAGACTAGCGGAAACCGGGGAGCTGTTTTTT. Protein: CASSFRLAETGELFF. The full variable domain, its missing parts supplied by reference TRBV7-6 and TRBJ2-2, is GAGVSQSPRYKVTKRGQDVALRCDPISGHVSLYWYRQALGQGPEFLTYFNYEAQQDKSGLPNDRFSAERPEGSISTLTIQRTEQRDSAMYRCASSFRLAETGELFFGEGSRLTVL.

The chain uses TRBV9 and TRBJ2-5; TRBD1 aligns across 9 bases. The trim removed 2 bases at V and 3 bases at J, leaving 2 bases unmatched. This CDR3 has 14 amino acids. Germline V gene data show CDR1 as SGDLS and CDR2 as YYNGEE. CDR3 region: CASSVTGGEETQYF. The CDR3 bases are TGTGCCAGCAGCGTGACAGGGGGGGAAGAGACCCAGTACTTC.

V and J are TRBV9 and TRBJ1-4, with D possibly TRBD1 on 5 matching bases. The V and J ends lost 3 bases and 7 bases respectively, with 13 bases between them. Per the germline V gene, CDR1 is SGDLS and CDR2 is YYNGEE. The CDR3 loop spans 14 amino acids. As DNA, the CDR3 is TGTGCCAGCAGCGCGGACACGGGCGGTGAAAAACTGTTTTTT. Its translation: CASSADTGGEKLFF.